This TCR beta chain was captured in a study of control samples from healthy donors and cancer patients. The CDR3 contains 13 residues. Trimming took off 1 base at V and 1 base at J, with 4 bases between the two ends. CDR1 is MGHRA and CDR2 is YSYEKL in the germline V gene. The method was immunoSEQ multiplex PCR; TCRdb's version includes in-frame clones alone and lacks a portion of them. The sample has 150,000 or so clones, 85% to 90% seen once. The chain has TRBV4-1 and TRBJ2-5, with D hard to call. The sequencing input was blood. The receptor's source is a man between 18 and 35 years old in good health. The CDR3 protein is CASSQVSQETQYF. CDR3 nucleotide sequence: TGCGCCAGCAGCCAAGTATCCCAAGAGACCCAGTACTTC.